This T cell receptor (beta chain) was sequenced during a study of beta chain features in type 1 diabetes. What was sequenced were expressed TCRB transcripts, since all of the isolated RNA had been reverse transcribed. Repertoires were generated with immunoSEQ multiplex PCR, while TCRdb's copy carries only in-frame clones and drops some. The sample holds 970,000 or so clones; under 20% are singletons and the top ten take 0.023%. About this clone: What it binds is not known.

The CDR3 extends over 16 amino acids. CDR1 is MNHEY, CDR2 SVGAGI, per germline. Trimming removed 0 bases from V and 0 bases from J, with 11 bases in between. Markers CD45RO/CCR7/CD25/CD127/CD95/CD27 served to sort CD4+ naive, central memory, regulatory and stem cell-like memory cells. Study findings and constraints: Comparison showed that naive, central memory and Treg TCRB repertoires appeared more similar among patients than among healthy donors. These data did not resolve whether HLA type affects TCRB rearrangement.

J is TRBJ1-1 and V is TRBV6-5, with D possibly matching TRBD1 (5 bases). What was sequenced was naive CD4+ T cells from blood. This sequence originates from a young woman in good health. CDR3 nucleotide sequence: TGTGCCAGCAGTTACTCGATGAGACAGATGAACACTGAAGCTTTCTTT. Amino acids: CASSYSMRQMNTEAFF.